The 21 T cell receptor beta chains below were found in one sample sequenced in a study of T cells in Graves' hyperthyroidism and ophthalmopathy. RNA transcripts gave rise to amplified TCR beta CDR3 regions. The HTBI primer set served for first-round RT-PCR of the TCR CDR3. In TCRdb, the multiplex PCR reads were re-called with MiXCR into one record per CDR3 protein. The sample yields around 190,000 distinct CDR3 sequences, about a sixth seen once. Sequencing was done on a sample of blood. These receptor sequences come from a woman aged 45-65 years with Graves' hyperthyroidism.

This clonotype was detected ten times or more. This chain connects TRBV5-1 to TRBJ2-1; 8 nucleotides agree with TRBD2. Unmatched junction bases numbered 3, after V lost 0 bases and J lost 4 bases. Germline CDR1 and CDR2: SGHRS and YFSETQ. CDR3 length: 15 residues. CDR3 amino acids: CASSLGLAPYNEQFF. In nucleotides, the CDR3 is TGCGCCAGCAGCTTGGGACTAGCGCCTTACAATGAGCAGTTCTTC. Combining the CDR3 with reference TRBV5-1 and TRBJ2-1 gives the whole variable domain KAGVTQTPRYLIKTRGQQVTLSCSPISGHRSVSWYQQTPGQGLQFLFEYFSETQRNKGNFPGRFSGRQFSNSRSEMNVSTLELGDSALYLCASSLGLAPYNEQFFGPGTRLTVL.

This clonotype was detected only a few times. V usage is TRBV2 and J usage is TRBJ1-5, with 7 bases aligning to TRBD1. CDR1 SNHLY and CDR2 FYNNEI come from the germline V gene. The J segment lost 4 bases and the V segment lost 4 bases, leaving 4 bases of the junction unmatched. The CDR3 extends over 14 amino acids. The CDR3 protein is CASSGQGANQPQHF. The CDR3 nucleotides read TGTGCCAGCAGTGGACAGGGCGCTAATCAGCCCCAGCATTTT. Full variable domain (missing parts from reference TRBV2 and TRBJ1-5): EPEVTQTPSHQVTQMGQEVILRCVPISNHLYFYWYRQILGQKVEFLVSFYNNEISEKSEIFDDQFSVERPDGSNFTLKIRSTKLEDSAMYFCASSGQGANQPQHFGDGTRLSIL.

This clonotype has at least ten counts. V and J are TRBV20-1 and TRBJ1-1; TRBD1 matches 9 bases. The V segment lost 6 bases and the J segment 8 bases; nucleotides outside the gene matches: 4. Germline CDR1 is DFQATT and CDR2 is SNEGSKA (reference sequence). The CDR3 is 11 residues long. The CDR3 nucleotides are TGCAGTGCAAACAGGGGGCGAGAAGCTTTCTTT. This translates into CSANRGREAFF.

This clonotype was counted many times. The rearrangement uses TRBV11-2 and TRBJ2-5; D gene uncertain. The V gene lost 2 bases and the J gene lost 5 bases, with 9 bases spanning the gap. The germline V gene has CDR1 SGHAT and CDR2 FQNNGV. The CDR3 consists of 13 residues. The DNA for the CDR3 is TGTGCCAGCAGCTTACATAGAGAGGAGACCCAGTACTTC. It encodes CASSLHREETQYF.

The chain couples TRBV29-1 to TRBJ1-1; D ambiguous. The CDR3 is 12 residues long. CDR1 is SQVTM and CDR2 is ANQGSEA in the germline V gene. Trimming cost V 3 bases and J 1 base, with 6 bases left between them. The CDR3 sequence is CSVERKNTEAFF. Here the CDR3 DNA reads TGCAGCGTTGAGAGAAAGAACACTGAAGCTTTCTTT. The full variable domain, in which reference TRBV29-1 and TRBJ1-1 provide the parts outside the CDR3, is SAVISQKPSRDICQRGTSLTIQCQVDSQVTMMFWYRQQPGQSLTLIATANQGSEATYESGFVIDKFPISRPNLTFSTLTVSNMSPEDSSIYLCSVERKNTEAFFGQGTRLTVV.

This clonotype has at least ten counts. This sequence joins TRBV5-1 and TRBJ1-4; D is uncertain. CDR3 length equals 13 residues. Trimming took 4 bases from V and 4 from J, leaving 8 bases between them. Germline CDR1 and CDR2: SGHRS and YFSETQ. CDR3 DNA: TGCGCCAGCAGCAGCGTGGTTAATGAAAAACTGTTTTTT. Translation gives CASSSVVNEKLFF.

Comments on this clonotype: A read error may be the cause here, since a much bigger clone is one base away. The chain uses TRBV12-3 or TRBV12-4 and TRBJ2-7; TRBD1 matches at 7 bases. CDR3 size: 16 residues. CDR3 DNA: TGTGCCAGCAGTTTAGCGATGACAGGGTTTGCCTACAAGCAGTACTTC. As protein: CASSLAMTGFAYKQYF.

In its sample, this clonotype was seen many times. The J gene is TRBJ2-7, the V gene TRBV7-6, with D perhaps being TRBD1 or TRBD2 (5 bases each). This CDR3 has 15 residues. V was trimmed by 6 bases and J by 1 base, leaving 16 bases between them. From germline, CDR1 is SGHVS and CDR2 FNYEAQ. The DNA of the CDR3 is TGTGCCAGCAGTAGGAGCCAGGGAGAATCCTACGAGCAGTACTTC. Translating gives CASSRSQGESYEQYF.

This clonotype is a singleton in its sample. This CDR3 fails to terminate in the conserved phenylalanine or tryptophan, so it likely reflects a read error. The V gene is TRBV11-2, the J gene TRBJ1-4, with D possibly matching TRBD1 (5 bases). Trimming left V 5 bases short and J 3 bases short, with 13 bases between. The CDR3 contains 15 residues. Germline V gene lookup returns CDR1 SGHAT and CDR2 FQNNGV. The CDR3 here is CASSGRQTANEKLFL. In nucleotides, the CDR3 is TGTGCCAGCAGCGGAAGACAGACAGCTAATGAAAAACTGTTTCTT.

This rearrangement joins TRBV29-1 to TRBJ2-3, with 14 bases lining up with TRBD2. The CDR3 is 14 amino acids. Germline CDR1 is SQVTM and CDR2 is ANQGSEA. J gave up 4 bases and V 6 bases, and 3 bases lay outside the gene matches. This chain's CDR3 is CSVRLAGGPDTQYF. The CDR3 bases are TGCAGCGTCCGACTAGCGGGAGGGCCAGATACGCAGTATTTT.

This clonotype was recorded a few times. The V call is TRBV4-1, the J call TRBJ2-7; no firm D call. CDR1 and CDR2 (germline): MGHRA, YSYEKL. V shed 1 base and J shed 3 bases, with 10 bases lying between them. The CDR3 has 14 amino acids. The CDR3 coding sequence is TGCGCCAGCAGCCAAGGATATAGACGCTACGAGCAGTACTTC. This encodes CASSQGYRRYEQYF.

Comments on this clonotype: This clone may be a read error of a much larger clone one base away. The gene calls are TRBV7-8 and TRBJ1-5; D ambiguous. This CDR3 comprises 14 residues. Per germline, CDR1 SGHVS and CDR2 FQNEAQ. V lost 0 bases to trimming and J lost 0 bases, with 3 bases between them. The CDR3 region has the DNA TGTGCCAGCAGCTTAGCGTTTAGCAATCAGCCCCAGCATTTT. This translates into CASSLAFSNQPQHF.

At least ten counts were recorded for this clonotype. The V call is TRBV3-1, the J call TRBJ2-5, with no clear D. The CDR3 length is 15 residues. Germline values: CDR1 LGHDT, CDR2 YNNKEL (reference sequence). V was clipped by 0 bases and J by 5 bases, with 13 bases between them. CDR3 residues: CASSQDGGKGETQYF. The CDR3 nucleotides are TGTGCCAGCAGCCAAGATGGTGGAAAGGGCGAGACCCAGTACTTC.

This clonotype has a count of ten or more. The chain joins TRBV3-1 to TRBJ1-6; D is ambiguous. The germline V and J ends were trimmed by 0 bases and 6 bases, with 9 bases remaining between them. This CDR3 spans 15 amino acids. The germline V gene has CDR1 LGHDT and CDR2 YNNKEL (reference sequence). The CDR3 region is CASSQELWGNSPLHF. The CDR3 bases are TGTGCCAGCAGCCAAGAATTGTGGGGTAATTCACCCCTCCACTTT.

To note about this clonotype: The junction shows a germline mismatch at one end, possibly a read error. This sequence joins TRBV7-2 and TRBJ2-2, with TRBD2 as a possible D gene (6 bases). The CDR3 spans 14 residues. Per germline, CDR1 SGHTA and CDR2 FQGNSA. The CDR3 sequence: CASSPQRTTGELFF. The CDR3, as DNA: TGTGCCAGCAGCCCCCAAAGGACTACCGGAGAGCTGTTTTTT.

Ten or more counts support this clonotype. The rearrangement joins TRBV27 to TRBJ2-1, with TRBD1 as a possible D gene (5 bases). The germline CDR1 and CDR2 sequences are MNHEY and SMNVEV (reference sequence). The CDR3 has 15 amino acids. V was pared by 0 bases and J by 0 bases, with 6 bases between. CDR3 nucleotide sequence: TGTGCCAGCAGTTTATCGGACACCTCCTACAATGAGCAGTTCTTC. Amino acid sequence: CASSLSDTSYNEQFF.

This clonotype has at least ten counts. The CDR3: CASSLDLAANTGELFF. CDR3 sequence (DNA): TGTGCCAGCAGCTTAGATCTCGCTGCGAACACCGGGGAGCTGTTTTTT. The chain combines TRBV11-3 with TRBJ2-2, with D uncertain. Germline V gene lookup returns CDR1 SGHNT and CDR2 YENEEA. Trimming removed 0 bases at V and 0 bases at J, with 8 bases between. The length of the CDR3 is 16 residues.

This clonotype was observed many times. The V gene is TRBV24-1, the J gene TRBJ2-7; 8 bases align to TRBD1. The CDR3 runs to 13 residues. Germline CDR1 and CDR2: KGHDR and SFDVKD. The V gene end was trimmed by 11 bases and the J gene end by 4 bases; junction bases not matched to a gene: 9. The CDR3 protein is CAKPRGQVYEQYF. CDR3 nucleotide sequence: TGTGCCAAGCCCAGGGGGCAAGTATACGAGCAGTACTTC.

This clonotype was counted many times. The rearrangement links TRBV6-1 to TRBJ2-1; D uncertain. V was pared by 5 bases and J by 0 bases, with 8 bases between. CDR1 is MNHNS and CDR2 is SASEGT in the germline V gene. The CDR3 is 14 residues long. CDR3 residues: CASSYDNSYNEQFF. CDR3 bases: TGTGCCAGCAGTTATGACAACTCCTACAATGAGCAGTTCTTC.

This clonotype was seen a few times. The chain carries TRBV5-1 and TRBJ1-3; no clear D gene. The CDR3 contains 15 residues. Between the trimmed V and J ends, which lost 2 bases and 4 bases, there was a span of 13 bases. The V gene's germline CDR1 is SGHRS and CDR2 YFSETQ. CDR3 region: CASSLSWVAGNTIYF. CDR3 sequence (DNA): TGCGCCAGCAGCTTAAGTTGGGTCGCCGGAAACACCATATATTTT.

This clonotype was recorded many times. This chain links TRBV3-1 with TRBJ2-7, with a possible D match to TRBD1 (6 bases). In germline, CDR1 is LGHDT, CDR2 YNNKEL (reference sequence). The ends were cut back, 4 bases at V and 6 bases at J, with 10 bases in the middle. The CDR3 sequence is 12 residues long. CDR3: CASSPTGLEQYF. For the CDR3, the DNA is TGTGCCAGCAGCCCTACAGGGCTCGAGCAGTACTTC.